The rows below give T cell receptor beta chains drawn from one sample of a study of regulatory T cells in long-lasting Graves disease. TCRdb called the multiplex PCR reads again in MiXCR, with one record for every CDR3 protein. There are 350,000 to 500,000 distinct CDR3 sequences in the sample; 12% to 15% occur only once, and approximately 17% lies in the top ten. The data also belong to a second study, concerning T cells in Graves' hyperthyroidism and ophthalmopathy.

This material consisted of peripheral blood mononuclear cells (PBMCs), taken at new diagnosis, from a patient treated with antithyroid drugs. These receptors came from a woman between 50 and 59 years old with Graves disease. Both conserved end residues are trimmed from each CDR3.

v_call | cdr3_aa
TRBV12-3/TRBV12-4 | ASRKPTSGREQY
TRBV7-8 | ASSFEPNQPQH
TRBV5-1 | ASSYDALAWYEQY
TRBV20-1 | SSVGGLSYEQY
TRBV5-4 | ASSLYASGSGIGELF
TRBV9 | ASSVADHSYEQY
TRBV6-5 | ASSFRPATGELF
TRBV10-2 | ASSDTDNYGYT
TRBV6-1 | ASSPGGVIKDTQY
TRBV28 | ASTNTGIQAF